This T cell receptor beta chain stems from a study of T cells in localized non-small cell lung cancer (dated by TCRdb to the early 2020s). With regard to the full study: Comparing tumors with uninvolved tumor-adjacent lungs, the study looked at the T cell repertoires of 200 to 250 patients with early-stage NSCLC. All 220 or so NSCLC patients in the cohort were treatment-naive and had localized lung tumors that were resected. Of the NSCLC patients, fewer than 150 were male and about a hundred were female, and the mean age was approximately 66 years.

With regard to this clone: It lacks a known antigen. No clone much larger than this one lies a single base away; base qualities are absent.

The CDR3 contains 14 residues, cysteine and phenylalanine counted. The read is trimmed to its CDR3 DNA, 42 bases read in frame from base 1. V trim: 4 bases; J trim: 3 bases; unmatched bases: 5. The CDR1 and CDR2 encoded by the germline V gene (reference sequence) are SGHKS and YYEKEE. At diagnosis, tumor, uninvolved tumor-adjacent lung and peripheral blood were collected and then preserved as a mix of FFPE and fresh-frozen material. For TCR repertoire profiling, blood samples were analyzed in the form of peripheral blood mononuclear cells. What the authors observed across the whole study: Uninvolved tumor-adjacent lung showed the highest T cell clonality, higher than tumor, which suggests more focused antigenic responses in the adjacent lung. Multi-region tumor sequencing was not performed, so intratumor heterogeneity could not be excluded. Longer overall survival was associated with higher blood T cell density, whereas shorter survival was associated with higher adjacent-lung clonality. A median of about 53 of the top 100 tumor clones were detected in paired uninvolved adjacent lung, and some 30 of these tumor clones were also found among the top 100 clones of the paired uninvolved adjacent lung. Since the design was exploratory, TCR variables were selected using unadjusted p-values with no false-discovery rate correction.

TCR beta CDR3 regions were sequenced from DNA using the immunoSEQ Assay. The paper's data handling went like this. T cell density was computed as TCR beta template counts normalized to usable DNA estimated by amplifying housekeeping genes. The preseqR package was used to estimate richness by extrapolating to 400,000 templates for PBMC samples and to 120,000 templates for tissue samples. Clonality was defined as one minus Pielou's evenness. Tissue-enriched TCRs were identified through differential abundance testing performed on productive amino-acid clonotypes, with a minimum total count of 5 and an alpha of 0.1. The Jaccard Index and the Morisita Overlap Index were used to measure repertoire overlap between compartments. TCR beta CDR3s were clustered by GLIPH together with public tetramer-defined viral CDR3s, and at least three viral sequences plus V-gene enrichment were required for viral motifs. As stored in TCRdb, this immuneACCESS dataset retains in-frame rearrangements with V and J assigned. A fraction of the clones does not appear; measured against another copy, unresolved V genes explain less than half of the discrepancy, and the remainder lacks a known reason. D and trimming were read from the DNA, whereas the V and J calls and clone size are those reported in that table. In all, the sample holds tens of thousands of clones, and around 83% of those were seen once. In total, the top ten clones hold just under 20% of the sample.

Recombination linked TRBV5-5 to TRBJ2-7; 9 junctional bases match TRBD1. Sequences were derived from peripheral blood, sampled before any cancer treatment. The clonotype comes from an older female donor with stage II squamous cell lung carcinoma. In nucleotides, the sequence is TGTGCCAGCAGCCCGACAGGGGGACGCTACGAGCAGTACTTC. Its protein is CASSPTGGRYEQYF. When the CDR3 is completed using the reference TRBV5-5 and TRBJ2-7 genes on either side, the full variable domain is DAGVTQSPTHLIKTRGQQVTLRCSPISGHKSVSWYQQVLGQGPQFIFQYYEKEERGRGNFPDRFSARQFPNYSSELNVNALLLGDSALYLCASSPTGGRYEQYFGPGTRLTVT.